The clone carrying this TCR beta chain showed up many times. Unique molecular identifiers were incorporated when the TCRbeta library was constructed. TCRdb reprocessed the PCR reads with MiXCR, giving one entry per CDR3 protein. This table has about 120,000 distinct CDR3 sequences, 10% to 13% appearing once. This sample is drawn from a study of T-cell reconstitution after alpha-beta-depleted transplantation in children. Per the germline V gene, CDR1 is DFQATT and CDR2 is SNEGSKA (reference sequence). The CDR3 runs to 14 residues. V was shortened by 4 bases and J by 0 bases, with 10 bases between the two germline ends.

The TCR comes from a human donor who donated a stem cell graft to a child with acute lymphoblastic leukemia. The J gene is TRBJ1-3, the V gene TRBV20-1; D remains unclear. This specimen consisted of PBMCs from the stem cell graft donor, obtained from the stem cell graft. In nucleotides, the CDR3 is TGCAGTGCTATCGGACGGATCTCTGGAAACACCATATATTTT. Protein sequence: CSAIGRISGNTIYF.